The clone carrying this T cell receptor (beta chain) was detected once. The table came from immunoSEQ multiplex PCR; TCRdb's copy has only in-frame clones and leaves some out. The data show around 270,000 clones, with about 86% seen just once and 15% to 17% held by the top ten. The record originates from a study of blood T cell repertoires in COVID-19. Overall study: T cells, B-cell-depleted T cells, or PBMCs provided the cDNA or gDNA that served as material.

In germline, CDR1 is LGHDT, CDR2 YNNKEL (reference sequence). V trimming: 0 bases; J trimming: 5 bases; junction bases outside the gene matches: 8. The CDR3 is made up of 17 amino acids. This chain uses TRBV3-1 (or the pseudogene TRBV3-2) with TRBJ2-5, with 11 nucleotides matching TRBD2. The sequence came from a person aged 65 to 85 with COVID-19, enrolled during active disease. Sequencing was performed on peripheral blood. CDR3 DNA sequence: TGTGCCAGCAGCCAAGAGATCCTAGCGGGAGGTTTGGAGACCCAGTACTTC. Its protein is CASSQEILAGGLETQYF.